Each of the 28 T cell receptor beta chains below was sequenced from the same sample in a study of blood T cell repertoires in COVID-19. Only in-frame clones appear in the TCRdb table, and some are missing; sequencing was by immunoSEQ multiplex PCR. The table records approximately 300,000 clones, 85% of them present only once. The sequencing input was PBMCs or T cells enriched from blood (not recorded which). All receptors come from a woman in her 30s who had been exposed to COVID-19.

The V and J genes are TRBV9 and TRBJ1-5; 7 bases align to TRBD1. Trimming cost V 3 bases and J 2 bases; bases outside gene matches: 8. Looked up from germline, CDR1 is SGDLS and CDR2 is YYNGEE. The CDR3 is 16 residues long. Here the CDR3 DNA reads TGTGCCAGCAGCGGGGACAGTTTTTATGGCAATCAGCCCCAGCATTTT. This sequence encodes CASSGDSFYGNQPQHF.

The gene calls are TRBV29-1 and TRBJ1-2; TRBD1 aligns across 9 bases. Trimming removed 4 bases from V and 4 bases from J; junction bases left unmatched: 1. Germline V lookup: CDR1 SQVTM, CDR2 ANQGSEA. This CDR3 spans 12 amino acids. The CDR3, as DNA: TGCAGCGTTGCGACAGGGGGCTATGGCTACACCTTC. Translation: CSVATGGYGYTF.

The sample holds many counts of this clone. The CDR3 is CASSLLPGTSGSNTGELFF. CDR3 coding DNA: TGTGCCAGCAGTTTATTACCCGGGACTAGCGGGTCGAACACCGGGGAGCTGTTTTTT. V usage is TRBV27 and J usage is TRBJ2-2; 12 bases fit TRBD2. CDR3 length: 19 residues. Germline CDR1 reads MNHEY; CDR2 reads SMNVEV (reference sequence). The trim removed 1 base at V and 0 bases at J, leaving 6 bases unmatched.

The chain has TRBV25-1 and TRBJ2-2; TRBD1 agrees at 10 bases. Per germline, CDR1 MGHDK and CDR2 SYGVNS. The CDR3 runs 15 residues. Trimming at V came to 3 bases and at J to 4 bases, leaving 2 bases not matched to a gene. CDR3 residues: CASSEGQGFTGELFF. CDR3 coding DNA: TGTGCCAGCAGTGAGGGACAGGGGTTCACCGGGGAGCTGTTTTTT.

V gene TRBV11-2 combines with J gene TRBJ1-1; TRBD1 matches at 9 bases. This CDR3 comprises 14 residues. CDR1 is SGHAT and CDR2 is FQNNGV in the germline V gene. J lost 8 bases, V lost 5 bases, and 9 bases had no gene match. CDR3 sequence reads: CASSPGTGISEAFF. The DNA of the CDR3 is TGTGCCAGCAGCCCAGGGACAGGGATTTCGGAAGCTTTCTTT.

The V gene is TRBV3-1 (or the pseudogene TRBV3-2), the J gene TRBJ2-1; D call uncertain. V lost 0 bases to trimming and J lost 4 bases, with 7 bases between them. CDR1 LGHDT and CDR2 YNNKEL come from the germline V gene (reference sequence). The CDR3 extends over 14 amino acids. CDR3 nucleotide sequence: TGTGCCAGCAGCCAAGACGTTCGGTACAATGAGCAGTTCTTC. This sequence encodes CASSQDVRYNEQFF.

The CDR3 is CAGQFTYGYTF. For the CDR3, the DNA is TGTGCCGGACAGTTCACTTATGGCTACACCTTC. This chain links TRBV21-1 with TRBJ1-2; the table's D call of TRBD1 was not tested on the DNA. TRBV21-1 is designated a pseudogene. The CDR3 extends over 11 amino acids.

This rearrangement joins TRBV2 to TRBJ1-5; D remains unclear. V was cut by 4 bases and J by 8 bases, with 15 bases left in between. Germline V gives CDR1 SNHLY, CDR2 FYNNEI. CDR3 size: 14 residues. CDR3 nucleotide sequence: TGTGCCAGCAGTGTCCACGGACTGTCGGAGCCCCAGCATTTT. Protein: CASSVHGLSEPQHF.

V gene TRBV7-2 combines with J gene TRBJ1-6, with 7 positions matching TRBD1. In germline, CDR1 is SGHTA, CDR2 FQGNSA. The CDR3 contains 13 residues. The V gene end was trimmed by 5 bases and the J gene end by 8 bases; junction bases not matched to a gene: 3. The CDR3: CASSETGDSPLHF. The CDR3 nucleotides read TGTGCCAGCAGCGAAACAGGGGATTCACCCCTCCACTTT.

Here the CDR3 DNA reads TGTGCCAGCAGCTTGGCCGGGAATAATGAAAAACTGTTTTTT. This translates into CASSLAGNNEKLFF. The gene calls are TRBV5-4 and TRBJ1-4; D remains unclear. CDR3 size: 14 residues. Per the germline V gene, CDR1 is SGHNT and CDR2 is YYREEE (reference sequence). With 0 bases removed from V and 4 bases from J, the gap between germline ends came to 7 bases.

This CDR3 is CASRLRGGAAETQYF. The CDR3 DNA reads TGTGCCAGCAGACTGCGGGGGGGAGCAGCAGAGACCCAGTACTTC. J is TRBJ2-5 and V is TRBV6-5; 9 nucleotides match TRBD2. There are 15 residues in the CDR3. V shed 6 bases, J shed 4 bases, and the junction held 9 bases outside the gene matches. Germline V gives CDR1 MNHEY, CDR2 SVGAGI.

V and J are TRBV7-9 and TRBJ1-2; D might be TRBD1 (5 bases). The V and J ends lost 1 base and 8 bases respectively, with 20 bases between them. The CDR3 contains 16 residues. Per germline, CDR1 SEHNR and CDR2 FQNEAQ (reference sequence). As DNA, the CDR3 is TGTGCCAGCAGCTTAGGGGTAAAAGCAGGGATGAAGGGCTACACCTTC. This sequence encodes CASSLGVKAGMKGYTF.

The chain has TRBV7-2 and TRBJ2-7; D is unresolved. CDR1 is SGHTA, CDR2 FQGNSA, per germline. The CDR3 covers 14 residues. V was shortened by 1 base and J by 2 bases, with 9 bases between the two germline ends. CDR3 in DNA: TGTGCCAGCAGCTTAGAACAGCTTACCTACGAGCAGTACTTC. Protein: CASSLEQLTYEQYF.

In this sample, this clone turned up a few times. The V call is TRBV9, the J call TRBJ1-2, with a tentative D call TRBD1 (6 bases). CDR1 is SGDLS and CDR2 is YYNGEE in the germline V gene. There are 17 residues in the CDR3. V lost 3 bases and J 3 bases, leaving 21 bases between the germline ends. CDR3 region: CASSDTRGGTIDYGYTF. In nucleotides, the CDR3 is TGTGCCAGCAGCGATACCAGGGGCGGTACAATTGACTATGGCTACACCTTC.

The rearrangement uses TRBV2 and TRBJ2-1, with 9 bases fitting TRBD2. Looked up from germline, CDR1 is SNHLY and CDR2 is FYNNEI. Unmatched junction bases numbered 10, after V lost 7 bases and J lost 3 bases. The CDR3 spans 16 residues. CDR3 nucleotide sequence: TGTGCCAGCAATCCTATAGCGGGGGCCAACTACAATGAGCAGTTCTTC. Protein sequence: CASNPIAGANYNEQFF. Using reference TRBV2 and TRBJ2-1 for the parts outside the CDR3, the full variable domain is EPEVTQTPSHQVTQMGQEVILRCVPISNHLYFYWYRQILGQKVEFLVSFYNNEISEKSEIFDDQFSVERPDGSNFTLKIRSTKLEDSAMYFCASNPIAGANYNEQFFGPGTRLTVL.

V gene TRBV28 combines with J gene TRBJ1-6, with 10 positions matching TRBD1. This CDR3 comprises 15 residues. Looked up from germline, CDR1 is MDHEN and CDR2 is SYDVKM. V lost 6 bases, J lost 9 bases, and 8 bases stayed unmatched. The CDR3 loop is CASRQSGTGASPLHF. DNA of the CDR3: TGTGCCAGCAGACAATCCGGGACAGGGGCTTCACCCCTCCACTTT.

This chain links TRBV7-3 with TRBJ2-1, with 8 bases that match TRBD2. Germline CDR1 reads SGHTA; CDR2 reads FQGTGA. With V trimmed by 5 bases and J by 3 bases, 9 bases remained unmatched. The CDR3 length is 16 residues. CDR3 region: CASSPGWTSLYNEQFF. The CDR3 DNA follows: TGTGCCAGCAGCCCAGGGTGGACTAGCCTCTACAATGAGCAGTTCTTC.

This clone was seen a few times. This rearrangement joins TRBV19 to TRBJ1-5, with a tentative D call TRBD1 (6 bases). V shed 3 bases and J shed 0 bases, with 18 bases lying between them. The CDR3 has 18 residues. The V gene's germline CDR1 is LNHDA and CDR2 SQIVND (reference sequence). The DNA of the CDR3 is TGTGCCAGTAGTATTAGCAGGGGTTGGGGGTATAGCAATCAGCCCCAGCATTTT. This gives the protein CASSISRGWGYSNQPQHF.

V gene TRBV9 combines with J gene TRBJ1-2, with D maybe TRBD1 (5 bases). This CDR3 is built from 13 residues. V was cut by 6 bases and J by 7 bases, with 16 bases left in between. The V gene's germline CDR1 is SGDLS and CDR2 YYNGEE. Here the CDR3 DNA reads TGTGCCAGCACCCAGGGTATAACGGGTGGCTACACCTTC. As protein: CASTQGITGGYTF.

The chain carries TRBV19 and TRBJ2-5; D not certain. Germline loops: CDR1 LNHDA, CDR2 SQIVND (reference sequence). The V end was cut by 4 bases, the J end by 2 bases, with 14 bases between. The CDR3 extends over 15 amino acids. CDR3 residues: CASSRSSIKQETQYF. The CDR3 region has the DNA TGTGCCAGTAGTAGGAGTAGCATAAAACAAGAGACCCAGTACTTC.

J is TRBJ1-1 and V is TRBV24-1; D is perhaps TRBD1 (6 bases). This CDR3 region has 15 residues. The V end lost 0 bases, the J end lost 2 bases, and 9 bases lay between the germline ends. Germline CDR1 and CDR2: KGHDR and SFDVKD. CDR3 in DNA: TGTGCCACCAGTGATTTGGACAGGTTCAACACTGAAGCTTTCTTT. Protein: CATSDLDRFNTEAFF.

The chain employs TRBV19 and TRBJ2-1; D may be TRBD2 (6 bases). V lost 3 bases, J lost 0 bases, and 9 bases lay in between. In germline, CDR1 is LNHDA, CDR2 SQIVND (reference sequence). The CDR3 totals 15 residues. CDR3 amino acids: CASSISGYSYNEQFF. The CDR3 DNA reads as TGTGCCAGTAGTATTAGCGGTTACTCCTACAATGAGCAGTTCTTC.

This clone was picked up one time. The chain links TRBV19 to TRBJ2-7; TRBD2 agrees at 8 bases. Germline assignment: CDR1 LNHDA and CDR2 SQIVND (reference sequence). The CDR3 runs 12 residues. Trimming removed 10 bases from V and 1 base from J; junction bases left unmatched: 3. Written as DNA, the CDR3 is TGTGCCATGCGGGAGGAATCCTACGAGCAGTACTTC. This translates into CAMREESYEQYF.

This clone was seen once. CDR3 sequence: CAWSVWPGDEKLFF. In DNA form, the CDR3 reads TGTGCCTGGAGTGTATGGCCGGGGGATGAAAAACTGTTTTTT. The chain is built from TRBV30 and TRBJ1-4, with a weak D call TRBD1 (5 bases). This CDR3 spans 14 amino acids. The V and J ends lost 0 bases and 6 bases respectively, with 11 bases between them. In germline, CDR1 is GTSNPN, CDR2 SVGIG (reference sequence).

The chain links TRBV12-5 to TRBJ1-2; TRBD1 is a possible D gene (6 bases). The CDR3 spans 12 residues. Germline V gives CDR1 LGHNT, CDR2 FRNRAP. The V end was cut by 7 bases, the J end by 3 bases, with 9 bases between. CDR3: CASAAGDYGYTF. The DNA for the CDR3 is TGTGCTAGTGCTGCAGGGGACTATGGCTACACCTTC.

This clone was seen at least ten times. This chain links TRBV28 with TRBJ2-7, with TRBD1 matching 8 bases. The germline V gene has CDR1 MDHEN and CDR2 SYDVKM. Unmatched junction bases numbered 6, after V lost 5 bases and J lost 3 bases. This CDR3 contains 14 residues. Here the CDR3 DNA reads TGTGCCAGCAGTACGACAGGGGCGAGCTACGAGCAGTACTTC. Translation gives CASSTTGASYEQYF. The full variable domain, in which reference TRBV28 and TRBJ2-7 provide the parts outside the CDR3, is DVKVTQSSRYLVKRTGEKVFLECVQDMDHENMFWYRQDPGLGLRLIYFSYDVKMKEKGDIPEGYSVSREKKERFSLILESASTNQTSMYLCASSTTGASYEQYFGPGTRLTVT.

The chain joins TRBV6-7 to TRBJ2-2; 15 positions match TRBD2. TRBV6-7 is classed as an ORF, of uncertain function. After removal of 2 bases from V and 5 bases from J, the junction contained 18 bases not matched to a gene. This CDR3 spans 22 amino acids. The CDR3 bases are TGTGCCAGCAGTTACACTCGCCGCGTCTTTGGGACTAGCGGGGGGAGAACCGGGGAGCTGTTTTTT. Translation gives CASSYTRRVFGTSGGRTGELFF.

The rearrangement links TRBV7-2 to TRBJ1-3, with D possibly matching TRBD1 (5 bases). The CDR3 has 14 amino acids. The V gene's germline CDR1 is SGHTA and CDR2 FQGNSA. V was clipped by 5 bases and J by 0 bases, with 8 bases between them. CDR3 sequence reads: CASSAGYSGNTIYF. The CDR3 nucleotides are TGTGCCAGCAGCGCAGGGTACTCTGGAAACACCATATATTTT.